This is a list of T cell receptor beta chains from one sample in a study of cytomegalovirus exposure and HLA in healthy donors. Measured with immunoSEQ multiplex PCR; TCRdb has only the in-frame clones, and not every one. In the table there are 35,000 to 55,000 clones, under 65% of which are singletons. The sequenced sample consisted of PBMCs. The receptors originated from a human donor in good health. CDR3s include the opening cysteine and the closing phenylalanine or tryptophan. For some rows the clone size is stated as once, few or many, or as a class when expanded; others skip it.

size	V	J	CDR3
few	TRBV18	TRBJ2-7	CASSRPGEPYEQYF
NA	TRBV5-6	TRBJ2-4	CASSFPGTSQSIQYF
NA	TRBV30	TRBJ1-2	CAWIPGPFYGYTF
NA	TRBV10-3	TRBJ2-7	CAIRSGQGGLGQYF
NA	TRBV5-1	TRBJ1-1	CASSFGQIMNTEAFF
NA	TRBV2	TRBJ1-5	CASREDPGKNQPQHF
NA	TRBV2	TRBJ2-5	CASRFTGGQETQYF
NA	TRBV2	TRBJ1-5	CASNRQGVQPQHF
NA	TRBV2	TRBJ2-5	CASSWDRGEETQYF
NA	TRBV5-1	TRBJ2-3	CASSWLAGATTDTQYF
NA	TRBV4-3	TRBJ1-2	CASSQDRRSYGYTF
NA	TRBV27	TRBJ2-3	CASHYAPTDTQYF
few	TRBV7-2	TRBJ1-4	CASGGQSNEKLFF
NA	TRBV15	TRBJ2-5	CATSREVSGTSQETQYF
NA	TRBV29-1	TRBJ1-4	CSVGGGMGEKLFF